In this sample, the clone carrying this T cell receptor beta chain turned up many times. The antigen is undetermined. This CDR3 has 16 residues. Trimming left V 3 bases short and J 9 bases short, with 21 bases between. The germline V gene encodes CDR1 PRHDT and CDR2 FYEKMQ (reference sequence). These data originate in a study of regulatory T cells in long-lasting Graves disease. HTBI primers from iRepertoire and Arm-PCR of CDR3 regions yielded the TCR beta libraries. TCRdb re-derived calls from the multiplex PCR reads in MiXCR, one entry per CDR3 protein. The sample carries approximately 350,000 distinct CDR3 sequences, over 9.5% recorded once. Regarding time point: newly diagnosed GD, antithyroid drugs for less than 3 months. Researchers made the TCR library from RNA that was extracted from PBMCs. Study-wide results and caveats: The study found lower TCR diversity in persistent Graves' patients than in newly diagnosed ones.

These data were also reused for a study on T cells in Graves' hyperthyroidism and ophthalmopathy. Turning to that study: Patients were excluded for uncontrolled infection, other autoimmune disease, pregnancy or lactation. The HTBI primer set was used in a first-round RT-PCR of the TCR CDR3.

This TCR came from a woman under 30 with Graves disease. This chain joins TRBV13 and TRBJ2-1; tentative D call: TRBD2 (6 bases). The sample consisted of peripheral blood mononuclear cells (PBMCs), taken at new diagnosis, from a patient treated with antithyroid drugs. This CDR3 is CASSFFGGTPVSEQFF. The CDR3 coding sequence is TGTGCCAGCAGCTTTTTTGGGGGGACCCCTGTATCTGAGCAGTTCTTC.